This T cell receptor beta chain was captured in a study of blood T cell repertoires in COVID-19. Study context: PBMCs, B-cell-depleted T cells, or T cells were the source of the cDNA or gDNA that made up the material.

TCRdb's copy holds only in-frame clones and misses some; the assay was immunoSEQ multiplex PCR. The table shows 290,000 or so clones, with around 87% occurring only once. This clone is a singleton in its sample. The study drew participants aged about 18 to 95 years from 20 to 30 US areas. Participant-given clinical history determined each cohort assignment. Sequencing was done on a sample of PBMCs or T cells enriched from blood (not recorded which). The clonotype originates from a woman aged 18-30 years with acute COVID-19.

The CDR3 here is CAIRAGTGGDEQFF. The CDR3 DNA follows: TGTGCCATCAGGGCCGGGACAGGGGGAGATGAGCAGTTCTTC. V is TRBV10-3 and J is TRBJ2-1, with 11 bases fitting TRBD1. The CDR3 contains 14 residues. Unmatched junction bases numbered 6, after V lost 6 bases and J lost 8 bases. Germline-derived CDR1 and CDR2 are ENHRY and SYGVKD.